The table lists the clone carrying this T cell receptor (beta chain) with a count of one. This record comes from a study of shared clonotypes between healthy human individuals. Trimming removed 6 bases at V and 4 bases at J, with 17 bases between. Germline V gene sequence: CDR1 SNHLY, CDR2 FYNNEI. The CDR3 has 15 residues. Generated by immunoSEQ multiplex PCR, the TCRdb table keeps only in-frame clones and is missing some. The top ten hold 0.6% to 0.7% of the sample, which has about 1.1 million clones, 75% to 85% seen once. The chain carries TRBV2 and TRBJ2-3; D is perhaps TRBD1 (6 bases). The TCR originated in a man aged 18 to 29 in good health. Some clones in this sample may be carry-over from other donors' samples. Specimen: memory CD4+ T cells from PBMCs. Subset indicated: CD45RA-negative fraction. CDR3 amino acids: CASSLRTVGSDTQYF. The CDR3 nucleotides are TGTGCCAGCAGCCTGAGGACAGTCGGCTCAGATACGCAGTATTTT.